The clone carrying this TCR beta chain was picked up a small number of times. This sample was included in a study of T cells in Graves' hyperthyroidism and ophthalmopathy. From germline, CDR1 is ENHRY and CDR2 SYGVKD. V was pared by 2 bases and J by 1 base, with 8 bases between. CDR3 length: 14 residues. TCR beta CDR3 region amplification was performed from RNA transcripts. HTBI primers were employed in a first-round RT-PCR of the TCR CDR3. MiXCR was run by TCRdb on the multiplex PCR reads, yielding one entry per CDR3 protein. The sample has about 380,000 distinct CDR3 sequences, about a fifth seen once; the top ten hold 35% to 50%. The PBMCs were sourced from fresh peripheral blood (more than 9 ml).

The sample taken for sequencing was blood. This clonotype was sampled from a young man with Graves' ophthalmopathy. The rearrangement joins TRBV10-3 to TRBJ1-1, with D perhaps matching TRBD1 (5 bases). CDR3 region: CAISERGENTEAFF. CDR3 nucleotide sequence: TGTGCCATCAGTGAGCGGGGCGAGAACACTGAAGCTTTCTTT.